This is a list of T cell receptor beta chains from one sample in a study of shared clonotypes between healthy human individuals. This table comes from immunoSEQ multiplex PCR, and its TCRdb copy is limited to in-frame clones, with some not included. Of some 1,900,000 clones detected, about 95% appear once; the ten largest clones hold roughly 1%. Sequenced sample: naive CD8+ T cells sorted from blood. Receptor source: a man aged 18 to 29 in good health. Both conserved end residues are part of each CDR3. Each record gives: V gene, clone size, D gene, J gene, CDR3 protein, CDR3 DNA. A D gene is named only where the DNA matches it firmly. Where a row states a size, it is once, few, many or the class of an expanded clone; other rows omit it.

V gene: TRBV30
clone size: -
D gene: -
J gene: TRBJ2-7
CDR3 protein: CASSSRYDTYEQYF
CDR3 DNA: TGTGCCTCATCCTCGAGGTATGATACCTACGAGCAGTACTTC

V gene: TRBV11-2
clone size: -
D gene: -
J gene: TRBJ1-1
CDR3 protein: CASSYQGVNTEAFF
CDR3 DNA: TGTGCCAGCAGCTATCAAGGAGTGAACACTGAAGCTTTCTTT

V gene: TRBV19
clone size: -
D gene: TRBD1
J gene: TRBJ2-7
CDR3 protein: CASSIVRGPYEQYF
CDR3 DNA: TGTGCCAGTAGTATTGTTAGGGGGCCCTACGAGCAGTACTTC

V gene: TRBV7-9
clone size: -
D gene: TRBD1
J gene: TRBJ1-2
CDR3 protein: CASSLGTGTGLGYGYTF
CDR3 DNA: TGTGCCAGCAGCTTAGGAACCGGGACAGGGCTCGGGTATGGCTACACCTTC

V gene: TRBV5-1
clone size: -
D gene: -
J gene: TRBJ1-1
CDR3 protein: CASSLAGPPTEAFF
CDR3 DNA: TGCGCCAGCAGCTTGGCCGGCCCTCCCACTGAAGCTTTCTTT

V gene: TRBV11-2
clone size: -
D gene: -
J gene: TRBJ2-1
CDR3 protein: CASSLDTGEKFF
CDR3 DNA: TGTGCCAGCAGCTTAGATACGGGGGAGAAGTTCTTC

V gene: TRBV27
clone size: -
D gene: -
J gene: TRBJ2-1
CDR3 protein: CASSSRGSSYNEQFF
CDR3 DNA: TGTGCCAGCAGTTCAAGAGGGAGCTCCTACAATGAGCAGTTCTTC

V gene: TRBV7-9
clone size: -
D gene: -
J gene: TRBJ2-3
CDR3 protein: CASSLALDTQYF
CDR3 DNA: TGTGCCAGCAGCTTAGCGCTGGATACGCAGTATTTT

V gene: TRBV5-4
clone size: -
D gene: TRBD1
J gene: TRBJ2-7
CDR3 protein: CASSLGPGGVYEQYF
CDR3 DNA: TGTGCCAGCAGCTTGGGGCCAGGGGGCGTATACGAGCAGTACTTC

V gene: TRBV30
clone size: -
D gene: -
J gene: TRBJ2-7
CDR3 protein: CAWSVGWYEQYF
CDR3 DNA: TGTGCCTGGAGTGTAGGGTGGTACGAGCAGTACTTC

V gene: TRBV13
clone size: -
D gene: -
J gene: TRBJ2-1
CDR3 protein: CATETGSYNEQFF
CDR3 DNA: TGTGCCACCGAAACTGGGAGTTACAATGAGCAGTTCTTC

V gene: TRBV19
clone size: -
D gene: TRBD1
J gene: TRBJ2-7
CDR3 protein: CASSIGTDYEQYF
CDR3 DNA: TGTGCCAGTAGTATCGGGACAGACTACGAGCAGTACTTC

V gene: TRBV12-2
clone size: -
D gene: -
J gene: TRBJ2-4
CDR3 protein: CASRSRGIYLAKNIQYF
CDR3 DNA: TGTGCAAGTCGCTCTAGGGGAATATACTTAGCCAAAAACATTCAGTACTTC

V gene: TRBV6-5
clone size: once
D gene: -
J gene: TRBJ2-3
CDR3 protein: CASSYQGLPDTQYF
CDR3 DNA: TGTGCCAGCAGTTACCAGGGGCTCCCAGATACGCAGTATTTT

V gene: TRBV30
clone size: once
D gene: -
J gene: TRBJ2-7
CDR3 protein: CASYSVGGYEQYF
CDR3 DNA: TGTGCCTCTTACAGCGTAGGAGGCTACGAGCAGTACTTC

V gene: TRBV28
clone size: -
D gene: -
J gene: TRBJ2-3
CDR3 protein: CASSSSERTDTQYF
CDR3 DNA: TGTGCCAGTTCTTCTAGCGAGCGCACAGATACGCAGTATTTT

V gene: TRBV5-6
clone size: -
D gene: -
J gene: TRBJ2-4
CDR3 protein: CASSYENIQYF
CDR3 DNA: TGTGCCAGCAGCTATGAAAACATTCAGTACTTC

V gene: TRBV4-3
clone size: -
D gene: TRBD2
J gene: TRBJ2-3
CDR3 protein: CASSQEPAGAGGTDTQYF
CDR3 DNA: TGCGCCAGCAGCCAAGAACCCGCTGGGGCGGGAGGAACAGATACGCAGTATTTT

V gene: TRBV18
clone size: once
D gene: TRBD2
J gene: TRBJ2-1
CDR3 protein: CASSLELVAGVDNEQFF
CDR3 DNA: TGTGCCAGCTCCCTCGAGTTGGTAGCGGGCGTAGACAATGAGCAGTTCTTC

V gene: TRBV5-6
clone size: -
D gene: -
J gene: TRBJ2-2
CDR3 protein: CASSLFSTGELFF
CDR3 DNA: TGTGCCAGCAGCTTGTTTAGCACCGGGGAGCTGTTTTTT

V gene: TRBV2
clone size: -
D gene: TRBD1
J gene: TRBJ2-7
CDR3 protein: CASSGGWTGSSYEQYF
CDR3 DNA: TGTGCCAGCAGTGGGGGTTGGACAGGCAGCTCCTACGAGCAGTACTTC

V gene: TRBV2
clone size: -
D gene: TRBD2
J gene: TRBJ2-1
CDR3 protein: CASSEAVTSGDNEQFF
CDR3 DNA: TGTGCCAGCAGTGAAGCGGTGACTAGCGGGGACAATGAGCAGTTCTTC

V gene: TRBV7-8
clone size: -
D gene: -
J gene: TRBJ1-4
CDR3 protein: CASSLGSGTTNEKLFF
CDR3 DNA: TGTGCCAGCAGCTTAGGCTCAGGGACAACTAATGAAAAACTGTTTTTT